These T cell receptor beta chains were read from a single sample in a study of cytomegalovirus exposure and HLA in healthy donors. Some clones are missing from TCRdb's copy, which holds only in-frame ones; the method was immunoSEQ multiplex PCR. The data contain roughly 120,000 clones, around four fifths of them singletons. Sequencing was done on a sample of PBMCs. The receptors originated from a woman in her 50s in good health and CMV-seropositive. Each CDR3 is given with its conserved first and last residue. The D gene is left open where the match is weak. Size is omitted from some rows. Given values are once, few, many or a class for expanded clones.

j_call | d_call | v_call | clone_size | cdr3_length | cdr3_aa | cdr3_nt
TRBJ2-7 | . | TRBV19 | . | 14 | CASSPGGLPYEQYF | TGTGCCAGTAGTCCCGGCGGGCTGCCCTACGAGCAGTACTTC
TRBJ1-5 | . | TRBV4-2 | . | 15 | CASSPLGDSNQPQHF | TGTGCCAGCAGCCCGTTAGGAGACAGCAATCAGCCCCAGCATTTT
TRBJ1-4 | . | TRBV5-1 | . | 16 | CASSRTQGATNEKLFF | TGCGCCAGCAGCAGGACACAGGGTGCAACTAATGAAAAACTGTTTTTT
TRBJ1-3 | . | TRBV6-1 | . | 15 | CASSEEGVGGNTIYF | TGTGCCAGCAGTGAAGAGGGAGTAGGGGGAAACACCATATATTTT
TRBJ1-2 | TRBD1 | TRBV7-9 | . | 13 | CASGFTGGYGYTF | TGTGCCAGCGGCTTTACAGGGGGTTATGGCTACACCTTC
TRBJ2-1 | TRBD2 | TRBV7-9 | . | 16 | CASSPQGLRIYNEQFF | TGTGCCAGCAGCCCGCAGGGACTAAGAATTTACAATGAGCAGTTCTTC
TRBJ2-1 | . | TRBV7-9 | few | 14 | CASSSERSYNEQFF | TGTGCCAGCAGCTCCGAGCGCTCCTACAATGAGCAGTTCTTC
TRBJ2-7 | TRBD1 | TRBV18 | . | 15 | CASSPLRDSVHEQYF | TGTGCCAGCTCACCACTCCGGGACAGCGTCCACGAGCAGTACTTC
TRBJ2-5 | . | TRBV6-1 | . | 13 | CASSEGGLETQYF | TGTGCCAGCAGTGAAGGGGGGCTGGAGACCCAGTACTTC
TRBJ2-1 | TRBD2 | TRBV7-9 | . | 14 | CASSLGLAVDEQFF | TGTGCCAGCAGCCTGGGACTAGCGGTGGATGAGCAGTTCTTC
TRBJ2-7 | . | TRBV5-6 | . | 13 | CASSPGVSYEQYF | TGTGCCAGCAGCCCCGGGGTCTCCTACGAGCAGTACTTC
TRBJ1-1 | . | TRBV7-2 | . | 13 | CASSFGMNTEAFF | TGTGCCAGCAGCTTCGGGATGAACACTGAAGCTTTCTTT
TRBJ2-1 | TRBD2 | TRBV5-6 | . | 17 | CASSLANLAGGLGRQFF | TGTGCCAGCAGCTTGGCCAACTTAGCGGGGGGGCTGGGACGGCAGTTCTTC
TRBJ2-2 | . | TRBV18 | . | 14 | CASSPVQGSGELFF | TGTGCCAGCTCACCAGTCCAGGGTAGCGGGGAGCTGTTTTTT
TRBJ1-1 | . | TRBV4-3 | few | 14 | CASSQDVGAREAFF | TGCGCCAGCAGCCAAGACGTAGGCGCCAGGGAAGCTTTCTTT
TRBJ2-2 | . | TRBV7-7 | . | 15 | CASSYGDVNAGELFF | TGTGCCAGCAGCTACGGGGATGTTAATGCCGGGGAGCTGTTTTTT
TRBJ1-6 | . | TRBV5-6 | once | 13 | CASSLVAGSPLHF | TGTGCCAGCAGCTTGGTCGCGGGCTCACCCCTCCACTTT
TRBJ1-1 | . | TRBV7-9 | once | 13 | CASSPNMNTEAFF | TGTGCCAGCAGCCCAAACATGAACACTGAAGCTTTCTTT
TRBJ2-7 | . | TRBV6-1 | . | 15 | CASSLLGGSSYEQYF | TGTGCCAGCAGTCTCCTTGGAGGAAGCTCCTACGAGCAGTACTTC
TRBJ1-2 | . | TRBV19 | . | 15 | CASSIEDGRGDGYTF | TGTGCCAGTAGTATAGAGGACGGCAGGGGTGACGGCTACACCTTC
TRBJ2-1 | . | TRBV27 | . | 15 | CASSSSPTSYNEQFF | TGTGCCAGCAGTTCATCCCCAACGAGCTACAATGAGCAGTTCTTC
TRBJ2-7 | TRBD1 | TRBV18 | once | 15 | CASSPGGQGSYEQYF | TGTGCCAGTTCACCGGGGGGACAGGGTTCCTACGAGCAGTACTTC
TRBJ2-3 | TRBD2 | TRBV10-3 | . | 14 | CAARRTSGADTQYF | TGTGCCGCCCGGAGGACTAGCGGGGCTGATACGCAGTATTTT
TRBJ2-7 | TRBD2 | TRBV7-6 | . | 14 | CASSLGGRAHEQYF | TGTGCCAGCAGCTTAGGCGGGAGGGCCCACGAGCAGTACTTC
TRBJ2-2 | . | TRBV6-6 | . | 14 | CATQRGGNTGELFF | TGTGCCACACAAAGGGGGGGAAACACCGGGGAGCTGTTTTTT
TRBJ2-7 | TRBD1 | TRBV7-8 | . | 15 | CASSLSFGTAYEQYF | TGTGCCAGCAGCTTGTCTTTTGGGACAGCCTACGAGCAGTACTTC
TRBJ2-7 | . | TRBV11-3 | . | 13 | CASSLQGSYEQYF | TGTGCCAGCAGCTTACAGGGTTCCTACGAGCAGTACTTC
TRBJ2-1 | . | TRBV12-5 | . | 15 | CASGSGTPSYNEQFF | TGTGCTAGTGGTTCGGGGACACCCTCCTACAATGAGCAGTTCTTC
TRBJ2-1 | . | TRBV19 | . | 11 | CASSIHSEQFF | TGTGCCAGTAGTATACACAGTGAGCAGTTCTTC
TRBJ2-5 | . | TRBV5-1 | . | 13 | CASSLGGDQTQYF | TGCGCCAGCAGCTTGGGGGGGGACCAGACCCAGTACTTC
TRBJ1-4 | TRBD1 | TRBV2 | . | 14 | CASTSTGGNEKLFF | TGTGCCAGCACTTCGACAGGGGGGAATGAAAAACTGTTTTTT
TRBJ2-3 | . | TRBV6-1 | . | 16 | CASSASTASSTDTQYF | TGTGCCAGCAGTGCTTCCACAGCCTCTAGCACAGATACGCAGTATTTT
TRBJ2-1 | TRBD2 | TRBV4-1 | . | 14 | CASSQSLAGVEQFF | TGCGCCAGCAGCCAAAGCCTAGCGGGAGTTGAGCAGTTCTTC
TRBJ2-5 | . | TRBV5-8 | . | 15 | CASSLLGRSGETQYF | TGTGCCAGCAGCTTGCTGGGGAGGTCCGGAGAGACCCAGTACTTC
TRBJ1-2 | . | TRBV21-1 | . | 17 | CASSKGHRGRESDGYTF | TGTGCCAGCAGCAAAGGACACAGGGGGCGCGAATCCGATGGCTACACCTTC
TRBJ2-4 | TRBD2 | TRBV6-5 | . | 15 | CASSYSGGNKNIQYF | TGTGCCAGCAGTTACTCGGGGGGGAACAAAAACATTCAGTACTTC
TRBJ2-7 | . | TRBV7-2 | . | 14 | CASSLGGAYFEQYF | TGTGCCAGCAGCCTGGGGGGGGCGTACTTTGAGCAGTACTTC
TRBJ2-7 | . | TRBV5-1 | . | 14 | CASSSGSNRYEQYF | TGCGCCAGCAGCTCGGGATCTAACCGCTACGAGCAGTACTTC
TRBJ2-1 | TRBD2 | TRBV4-2 | . | 17 | CASSQTGTSSGSNEQFF | TGTGCCAGCAGCCAAACCGGGACTAGTTCGGGATCCAATGAGCAGTTCTTC
TRBJ2-5 | TRBD2 | TRBV13 | . | 17 | CASSLVGLAGFQETQYF | TGTGCCAGCAGCTTAGTGGGACTAGCGGGGTTTCAAGAGACCCAGTACTTC
TRBJ2-3 | . | TRBV28 | . | 14 | CASSPLPSTDTQYF | TGTGCCAGCAGTCCCCTCCCTAGCACAGATACGCAGTATTTT
TRBJ2-7 | . | TRBV7-9 | . | 12 | CSSGVAAYEQYF | TGTTCCAGTGGGGTAGCGGCCTACGAGCAGTACTTC
TRBJ1-6 | . | TRBV7-8 | few | 16 | CASSLEGSRRNSPLHF | TGTGCCAGCAGCTTAGAAGGTAGCAGGAGGAATTCACCCCTCCACTTT
TRBJ1-2 | TRBD1 | TRBV7-2 | . | 14 | CASSLADRVYGYTF | TGTGCCAGCAGCTTAGCAGACAGGGTCTATGGCTACACCTTC
TRBJ1-1 | TRBD1 | TRBV27 | . | 14 | CVSSFQQGYTEAFF | TGTGTCAGCAGTTTCCAACAGGGGTACACTGAAGCTTTCTTT
TRBJ2-6 | . | TRBV9 | . | 15 | CASSVDGSGANGLTF | TGTGCCAGCAGCGTAGATGGCTCTGGGGCCAACGGCCTGACTTTC
TRBJ1-2 | . | TRBV6-6 | . | 15 | CASNSLRGQDDGYTF | TGTGCCAGCAATTCCTTGCGGGGGCAGGACGATGGCTACACCTTC
TRBJ2-7 | TRBD2 | TRBV6-1 | few | 15 | CASSELSSGMYEQYF | TGTGCCAGCAGTGAACTGTCTAGCGGGATGTACGAGCAGTACTTC
TRBJ2-1 | . | TRBV9 | . | 17 | CASSSPTDWSSYNEQFF | TGTGCCAGCAGCTCACCCACTGACTGGAGCTCCTACAATGAGCAGTTCTTC
TRBJ2-7 | TRBD2 | TRBV10-1 | . | 13 | CARETSGIYEQYF | TGCGCCCGGGAGACTAGCGGGATTTACGAGCAGTACTTC
TRBJ2-5 | . | TRBV2 | few | 14 | CASSGRQSQETQYF | TGTGCCAGCAGTGGTCGTCAGTCTCAAGAGACCCAGTACTTC
TRBJ2-1 | . | TRBV30 | . | 14 | CARPRRGNYNEQFF | TGTGCCCGGCCCCGGCGGGGCAACTACAATGAGCAGTTCTTC